This T cell receptor beta chain came from a study of CD8+CD57+ T cells in acquired aplastic anemia. The patients chosen for sequencing had shown expansion of CD8+CD57+ cells (detected by flow cytometry). TCR beta VDJ combinations and CDR3 sequences were profiled from genomic DNA. TCRdb called the reads again in MiXCR, with one record for every CDR3 protein. The sample contains about 180,000 distinct CDR3 sequences, 45% to 55% of which appear only once. This clonotype was counted many times. V lost 4 bases and J lost 5, with 12 bases in between. The CDR3 extends over 13 amino acids. Germline-derived CDR1 and CDR2 are SGHTS and YDEGEE.

Material: sorted CD4+, CD8+, or CD8+CD57+ T cells (not recorded which) from PBMCs. This TCR derives from a human donor with aplastic anemia. The genes are TRBV5-8 and TRBJ2-5; D not certain. Here the CDR3 reads CASSPLVYETQYF. CDR3 sequence (DNA): TGTGCCAGCAGCCCCCTGGTTTACGAGACCCAGTACTTC.